This passage covers 30 T cell receptor beta chains from one sample sequenced in a study of identical twins (dated by TCRdb to 2016 to 2018). Receptors were amplified or captured by 5' RACE. TCRdb shows the sequencer as Illumina HiSeq 2000. TCRdb trimmed the raw reads at Q25, called clones with MiXCR and kept productive beta chains. Rows matching on CDR3 protein sequence are summarized as one entry with the most common DNA and genes. For this sample the table gives fewer than 650,000 distinct CDR3 sequences, of which 9.5% to 10% were detected only once. The ten biggest clones cover 2.5% to 3.5% of the sample. These same records also appear under a second study, on yellow fever vaccine responses in identical twins.

Sequencing was done on a sample of PBMCs. The receptor source for this set is a woman aged 18-35 years in good health.

This clonotype has only a few counts. The rearrangement joins TRBV20-1 to TRBJ2-7; D remains ambiguous. The germline V and J ends were trimmed by 0 bases and 10 bases, with 10 bases remaining between them. This CDR3 is 11 amino acids long. The germline V gene encodes CDR1 DFQATT and CDR2 SNEGSKA (reference sequence). The DNA of the CDR3 is TGCAGTGCTAGAGATAACCCCTACCAGTACTTC. The encoded protein is CSARDNPYQYF.

This clonotype was counted between two and nine times. The chain links TRBV7-8 to TRBJ2-7, with 8 positions matching TRBD2. In germline, CDR1 is SGHVS, CDR2 FQNEAQ. There are 15 residues in the CDR3. V trimming: 5 bases; J trimming: 3 bases; junction bases outside the gene matches: 9. CDR3 amino acids: CASSPTGGLIYEQYF. The CDR3 nucleotides read TGTGCCAGCAGCCCCACGGGGGGGCTTATCTACGAGCAGTACTTC.

This clonotype was observed a few times. The V call is TRBV15, the J call TRBJ2-3, with TRBD2 matching 7 bases. Germline trimming cut 1 base from V and 5 bases from J; bases unmatched to any gene: 6. CDR3 length equals 15 residues. Germline V gene sequence: CDR1 LNHNV, CDR2 YYDKDF (reference sequence). The CDR3 coding sequence is TGTGCCACCAGCAGAGTGGGAGGGCCGGGAGATACGCAGTATTTT. This encodes CATSRVGGPGDTQYF.

This clonotype was seen repeatedly, ten times or more. This may be a read error, as it is one base from a much larger clone. V usage is TRBV7-9 and J usage is TRBJ2-7, with D uncertain. Trimming cost V 5 bases and J 3 bases, with 5 bases left between them. Germline CDR1 reads SEHNR; CDR2 reads FQNEAQ (reference sequence). The CDR3 totals 11 residues. DNA of the CDR3: TGTGCCAGCAGCCCCTACTACGAGCAGTACTTC. It codes for CASSPYYEQYF.

V and J are TRBV19 and TRBJ2-5; possible D gene TRBD1, 6 bases. Trimming took 5 bases from V and 5 from J, leaving 18 bases between them. CDR3 length: 15 residues. Germline CDR1 reads LNHDA; CDR2 reads SQIVND (reference sequence). CDR3 nucleotide sequence: TGTGCCAGTAGTCTAAACGCAGGGGAACCGGAGACCCAGTACTTC. It yields the protein CASSLNAGEPETQYF.

This clonotype was found many times. This chain uses TRBV10-3 with TRBJ2-2; 10 bases line up with TRBD2. In germline, CDR1 is ENHRY, CDR2 SYGVKD. Unmatched junction bases numbered 9, after V lost 3 bases and J lost 5 bases. CDR3 length: 17 residues. In nucleotides, the CDR3 is TGTGCCATCAGTGACCGGACTAGCGGAAGTGGGACCGGGGAGCTGTTTTTT. It translates to CAISDRTSGSGTGELFF.

The chain couples TRBV10-3 to TRBJ2-2; 7 bases are a match to TRBD2. The ends lost 7 bases at V and 1 base at J; junction bases unmatched: 3. Germline V CDR1 and CDR2: ENHRY, SYGVKD. The length of the CDR3 is 14 residues. The CDR3 spells CAIMASGNTGELFF. For the CDR3, the DNA is TGTGCCATCATGGCTAGCGGGAACACCGGGGAGCTGTTTTTT.

There are many counts of this clonotype. The rearrangement links TRBV12-3 or TRBV12-4 to TRBJ1-5; D is ambiguous. Deletions cut 3 bases from V and 5 bases from J, with 11 bases between. The CDR3 runs 14 residues. The CDR3 protein is CASSFWARDQPQHF. CDR3 nucleotide sequence: TGTGCCAGCAGTTTTTGGGCGAGGGATCAGCCCCAGCATTTT.

This clonotype occurred a few times. The chain joins TRBV5-5 to TRBJ2-3; TRBD2 is a possible D gene (6 bases). The CDR3 covers 16 residues. V was shortened by 4 bases and J by 0 bases, with 15 bases between the two germline ends. Germline CDR1 and CDR2: SGHKS and YYEKEE (reference sequence). The DNA for the CDR3 is TGTGCCAGCAGCCCGGGGGACGGAACTAGCACAGATACGCAGTATTTT. This codes for CASSPGDGTSTDTQYF. The variable domain in full, completed from reference TRBV5-5 and TRBJ2-3, reads DAGVTQSPTHLIKTRGQQVTLRCSPISGHKSVSWYQQVLGQGPQFIFQYYEKEERGRGNFPDRFSARQFPNYSSELNVNALLLGDSALYLCASSPGDGTSTDTQYFGPGTRLTVL.

This clonotype was recorded a few times. The gene calls are TRBV10-3 and TRBJ2-2; TRBD2 matches 8 bases. Losses at the gene ends were 7 bases for V and 1 base for J; bases not matched to a gene: 14. Germline loops: CDR1 ENHRY, CDR2 SYGVKD. The CDR3 sequence is 18 residues long. The CDR3 bases are TGTGCCATCAAGGGTACGGCGGGGGGCATCAGGAACACCGGGGAGCTGTTTTTT. Its protein is CAIKGTAGGIRNTGELFF.

J is TRBJ1-2 and V is TRBV7-2; D perhaps matches TRBD1 (5 bases). Germline lookup yields CDR1 SGHTA and CDR2 FQGNSA. Trimming shortened V by 3 bases and J by 6 bases, and 11 bases separated the two germline ends. This CDR3 is built from 13 residues. The CDR3 loop is CASSFGTENGYTF. The DNA for the CDR3 is TGTGCCAGCAGCTTCGGGACTGAAAATGGCTACACCTTC.

This clonotype was counted between two and nine times. The chain recombines TRBV15 with TRBJ2-5, with TRBD2 matching over 12 bases. The CDR3 extends over 20 amino acids. V was pared by 5 bases and J by 2 bases, with 18 bases of the junction left unmatched. CDR1 and CDR2 from the germline V gene are LNHNV and YYDKDF (reference sequence). This CDR3 is CATSGRLAGALGALQETQYF. CDR3 sequence (DNA): TGTGCCACCAGCGGTCGACTAGCGGGAGCTTTGGGGGCCTTACAAGAGACCCAGTACTTC.

This clonotype has only a few counts. The chain joins TRBV15 to TRBJ2-7; TRBD2 aligns across 7 bases. Germline assignment: CDR1 LNHNV and CDR2 YYDKDF (reference sequence). V was clipped by 1 base and J by 2 bases; unmatched bases: 11. The CDR3 is 17 residues long. The CDR3 nucleotides are TGTGCCACCAGCAGAGTTGGCGGCGGGAGTAAAACCTACGAGCAGTACTTC. It translates to CATSRVGGGSKTYEQYF. Full variable domain (remainder filled in from reference TRBV15 and TRBJ2-7): DAMVIQNPRYQVTQFGKPVTLSCSQTLNHNVMYWYQQKSSQAPKLLFHYYDKDFNNEADTPDNFQSRRPNTSFCFLDIRSPGLGDTAMYLCATSRVGGGSKTYEQYFGPGTRLTVT.

This clonotype showed up just a few times. The chain carries TRBV6-1 and TRBJ2-3; 12 bases align to TRBD2. In germline, CDR1 is MNHNS, CDR2 SASEGT. This CDR3 region has 17 residues. After removal of 4 bases from V and 3 bases from J, the junction contained 8 bases not matched to a gene. CDR3 sequence (DNA): TGTGCCAGCAGTGGATCTAGCGGGGGGGCTTCAACAGATACGCAGTATTTT. It is translated as CASSGSSGGASTDTQYF.

This clonotype was found many times. The chain carries TRBV7-9 and TRBJ2-3, with 8 bases aligning to TRBD2. The germline V gene encodes CDR1 SEHNR and CDR2 FQNEAQ (reference sequence). J lost 2 bases, V lost 8 bases, and 6 bases had no gene match. The CDR3 loop spans 14 amino acids. The CDR3 sequence is CASREGLHTDTQYF. In DNA form, the CDR3 reads TGTGCCAGCCGGGAGGGGCTACACACAGATACGCAGTATTTT.

The rearrangement uses TRBV4-3 and TRBJ2-2, with 9 bases fitting TRBD2. This CDR3 contains 16 residues. V was clipped by 0 bases and J by 8 bases; unmatched bases: 7. Germline V gene lookup returns CDR1 LGHNA and CDR2 YSLEER. The CDR3 protein is CASSQDLAGVSGELFF. The DNA for the CDR3 is TGCGCCAGCAGCCAAGACTTAGCGGGAGTTTCAGGGGAGCTGTTTTTT.

V usage is TRBV5-5 and J usage is TRBJ2-5; 8 positions match TRBD1. CDR1 is SGHKS, CDR2 YYEKEE, per germline (reference sequence). V shed 3 bases, J shed 4 bases, and the junction held 5 bases outside the gene matches. The CDR3 loop spans 14 amino acids. CDR3 residues: CASSSLQGGETQYF. The CDR3, as DNA: TGTGCCAGCAGCTCCCTACAGGGGGGAGAGACCCAGTACTTC.

This clonotype has at least ten counts. The chain joins TRBV6-2 or TRBV6-3 to TRBJ2-1, with unresolved D. Per germline, CDR1 MNHEY and CDR2 SVGEGT. The CDR3 sequence is 14 residues long. Trimming took off 0 bases at V and 6 bases at J, with 9 bases between the two ends. In DNA form, the CDR3 reads TGTGCCAGCAGTTACTCTTCCGTTAGCAATGAGCAGTTCTTC. Encoded protein: CASSYSSVSNEQFF.

This clonotype was recorded a few times. The chain is built from TRBV27 and TRBJ2-1; 13 bases align to TRBD2. The V segment lost 5 bases and the J segment 11 bases; nucleotides outside the gene matches: 6. The germline V gene has CDR1 MNHEY and CDR2 SMNVEV (reference sequence). CDR3 size: 14 residues. In DNA form, the CDR3 reads TGTGCCAGCAGTGAACTAGCGGGAGGGCCAAAGCAGTTCTTC. Protein: CASSELAGGPKQFF.

This clonotype was seen a handful of times. The chain recombines TRBV20-1 with TRBJ2-2; D is uncertain. The germline gives CDR1 DFQATT, CDR2 SNEGSKA (reference sequence). This CDR3 is built from 13 residues. V was cut by 1 base and J by 3 bases, with 6 bases left in between. CDR3: CSARVEYTGELFF. The DNA for the CDR3 is TGCAGTGCTAGAGTAGAATACACCGGGGAGCTGTTTTTT.

This clonotype was picked up many times. The chain recombines TRBV7-2 with TRBJ2-4; the match to TRBD1 covers 7 bases. This CDR3 spans 12 amino acids. V trimming: 3 bases; J trimming: 8 bases; junction bases outside the gene matches: 1. Germline CDR1 is SGHTA and CDR2 is FQGNSA. As DNA, the CDR3 is TGTGCCAGCAGCTTTGGACAGGACATTCAGTACTTC. Amino acids: CASSFGQDIQYF.

This clonotype was seen at least ten times. This chain joins TRBV7-9 and TRBJ2-1, with 8 bases fitting TRBD2. CDR1 and CDR2 from the germline V gene are SEHNR and FQNEAQ (reference sequence). Trimming took 5 bases from V and 5 from J; bases not matched to a gene: 2. This CDR3 is 13 amino acids long. The CDR3 sequence is CASSDSGNNEQFF. CDR3 DNA sequence: TGTGCCAGCAGCGATAGCGGGAACAATGAGCAGTTCTTC.

The chain employs TRBV27 and TRBJ2-1, with 11 bases fitting TRBD2. The trim removed 3 bases at V and 6 bases at J, leaving 4 bases unmatched. From germline, CDR1 is MNHEY and CDR2 SMNVEV (reference sequence). The CDR3 has 15 residues. The CDR3 protein is CASSFAGLAANEQFF. The CDR3, as DNA: TGTGCCAGCAGTTTCGCGGGACTAGCGGCCAATGAGCAGTTCTTC.

This clonotype was seen repeatedly, ten times or more. This chain uses TRBV7-9 with TRBJ1-1; TRBD1 agrees at 9 bases. This CDR3 comprises 16 residues. Germline-derived CDR1 and CDR2 are SEHNR and FQNEAQ (reference sequence). The V and J ends lost 6 bases and 8 bases, in that order; junction bases with no gene match: 16. As DNA, the CDR3 is TGTGCCAGCAGACCCAACCGGGACAGGGAAATTTCGGAAGCTTTCTTT. Its translation: CASRPNRDREISEAFF.

This clonotype was detected a few times. The V call is TRBV5-6, the J call TRBJ2-3, with D perhaps TRBD2 (6 bases). This CDR3 region has 15 residues. Germline lookup yields CDR1 SGHDT and CDR2 YYEEEE. V was cut by 5 bases and J by 9 bases, with 22 bases left in between. The CDR3 DNA follows: TGTGCCAGCAGTCATTTGGCGGGACGAGATGTCACGCAGTATTTT. Amino acids: CASSHLAGRDVTQYF.

The CDR3, as DNA: TGCAGCGTTGCGGCTCGGGGCACAGATACGCAGTATTTT. It codes for CSVAARGTDTQYF. The chain links TRBV29-1 to TRBJ2-3; D unclear. The CDR3 totals 13 residues. V lost 4 bases and J lost 1, with 9 bases in between. CDR1 is SQVTM, CDR2 ANQGSEA, per germline.

This chain connects TRBV20-1 to TRBJ1-5; tentative D call: TRBD1 (5 bases). Germline V gene sequence: CDR1 DFQATT, CDR2 SNEGSKA (reference sequence). V was cut by 0 bases and J by 2 bases, with 11 bases left in between. This CDR3 region has 15 residues. The CDR3 DNA follows: TGCAGTGCTAGAGATCAGGGTATGGGCAATCAGCCCCAGCATTTT. Protein: CSARDQGMGNQPQHF.

The rearrangement joins TRBV20-1 to TRBJ2-3; 12 bases are shared with TRBD2. CDR3 length: 14 amino acids. The germline CDR1 and CDR2 sequences are DFQATT and SNEGSKA (reference sequence). V lost 6 bases and J lost 6; bases outside the gene matches: 7. The CDR3 DNA reads TGCAGTGCAGAGACTAGCGGGGGAGGGGATACGCAGTATTTT. Amino acid sequence: CSAETSGGGDTQYF.

This rearrangement joins TRBV18 to TRBJ1-2; D perhaps matches TRBD1 (6 bases). Trimming stripped 3 bases from V and 6 bases from J, with 20 bases between. The CDR3 has 16 amino acids. Germline V gene data show CDR1 as KGHSH and CDR2 as LQKENI. CDR3 sequence: CASSPTAGGRKDGYTF. DNA of the CDR3: TGTGCCAGCTCACCGACCGCCGGGGGGCGTAAGGATGGCTACACCTTC.

Many counts were recorded for this clonotype. This chain uses TRBV9 with TRBJ1-1; 7 bases line up with TRBD1. Germline lookup yields CDR1 SGDLS and CDR2 YYNGEE. The CDR3 runs to 15 residues. Trimming took 7 bases from V and 0 from J; bases not matched to a gene: 9. CDR3 sequence reads: CASAVSTGLNTEAFF. The CDR3 nucleotides are TGTGCCAGCGCCGTATCGACAGGGTTGAACACTGAAGCTTTCTTT.